What follows are 16 T cell receptor beta chains derived from one specimen sequenced in a study of OX40 agonist ivuxolimab in advanced cancers. The method behind the library was the immunoSEQ multiplex PCR assay. TCRdb limited this immuneACCESS table to in-frame rearrangements with V and J called. A share of clones is missing; checked studies link under half to unresolved V genes, and the rest is unexplained. The sample table shows approximately 60,000 clones, and 92% are seen once. The top ten clones comprise roughly 0.56% of the sample. The sequences come from CD4+ or CD8+ T cells sorted from blood, collected in a trial of the OX40 agonist ivuxolimab. Receptors originate from an adult with an advanced solid tumor such as melanoma, head and neck, liver or kidney cancer.

CDR3 sequence reads: CASRDAGNTIYF. Here the CDR3 DNA reads TGCGCCAGTCGGGACGCGGGAAACACCATATATTTT. The chain uses TRBV10-1 and TRBJ1-3, with D tentatively TRBD1 (5 bases). The CDR3 runs to 12 residues. The germline V gene has CDR1 WNHNN and CDR2 SYGVQD (reference sequence). The V end was cut by 9 bases, the J end by 4 bases, with 10 bases between.

The chain is built from TRBV4-2 and TRBJ1-4, with a weak D call TRBD1 (5 bases). The CDR3 extends over 16 amino acids. The ends were cut back, 3 bases at V and 6 bases at J, with 17 bases in the middle. In germline, CDR1 is LGHNA, CDR2 YNFKEQ. The CDR3 protein is CASSQGRGGSDEKLFF. For the CDR3, the DNA is TGTGCCAGCAGCCAGGGGAGGGGTGGGTCCGATGAAAAACTGTTTTTT.

The V call is TRBV7-9, the J call TRBJ1-1; tentative D call: TRBD1 (5 bases). The CDR3 covers 14 residues. Trimming took off 1 base at V and 5 bases at J, with 11 bases between the two ends. Germline CDR1 and CDR2: SEHNR and FQNEAQ (reference sequence). The CDR3 sequence: CASSLEQGRTEAFF. CDR3 DNA sequence: TGTGCCAGCAGCTTAGAGCAGGGTCGGACTGAAGCTTTCTTT.

V and J are TRBV5-6 and TRBJ2-3; D is undetermined. The CDR3 extends over 14 amino acids. The V end was cut by 3 bases, the J end by 0 bases, with 8 bases between. The germline gives CDR1 SGHDT, CDR2 YYEEEE. CDR3 in DNA: TGTGCCAGCAGCTCCCCTACAAGCACAGATACGCAGTATTTT. It specifies CASSSPTSTDTQYF.

The rearrangement links TRBV7-9 to TRBJ1-3, with a weak D call TRBD1 (5 bases). Germline V gene sequence: CDR1 SEHNR, CDR2 FQNEAQ (reference sequence). The ends were cut back, 11 bases at V and 6 bases at J, with 14 bases in the middle. The CDR3 extends over 12 amino acids. CDR3 protein: CAAGDPLNTIYF. CDR3 DNA: TGTGCCGCGGGGGACCCTTTAAACACCATATATTTT.

The chain joins TRBV2 to TRBJ1-2; perhaps TRBD1 as D (6 bases). Trimming removed 7 bases at V and 8 bases at J, with 11 bases between. The germline gives CDR1 SNHLY, CDR2 FYNNEI. The CDR3 covers 11 residues. The CDR3: CASTPGGGYTF. For the CDR3, the DNA is TGTGCCAGCACCCCCGGGGGCGGCTACACCTTC.

This chain uses TRBV6-6 with TRBJ1-1, with D possibly TRBD1 on 6 matching bases. The CDR3 covers 16 residues. From germline, CDR1 is MNHNY and CDR2 SVGAGI (reference sequence). The germline V and J ends were trimmed by 2 bases and 5 bases, with 18 bases remaining between them. CDR3 protein: CASSYPHSGQSTEAFF. The CDR3 coding sequence is TGTGCCAGCAGTTACCCCCACTCAGGACAGTCTACTGAAGCTTTCTTT.

The chain carries TRBV7-9 and TRBJ2-2, with 8 nucleotides matching TRBD1. After removal of 5 bases from V and 3 bases from J, the junction contained 5 bases not matched to a gene. The germline CDR1 and CDR2 sequences are SEHNR and FQNEAQ (reference sequence). The CDR3 length is 15 residues. The CDR3: CASSKDRDDTGELFF. The DNA of the CDR3 is TGTGCCAGCAGCAAGGACAGGGACGACACCGGGGAGCTGTTTTTT.

The chain uses TRBV5-1 and TRBJ1-1; 9 nucleotides align to TRBD1. Germline assignment: CDR1 SGHRS and CDR2 YFSETQ. Losses at the gene ends were 2 bases for V and 5 bases for J; bases not matched to a gene: 1. This CDR3 is built from 13 residues. CDR3 sequence reads: CASSLGTGTEAFF. The DNA of the CDR3 is TGCGCCAGCAGCTTAGGGACAGGGACTGAAGCTTTCTTT.

This clone was counted a single time. The CDR3 spells CASSLSGTDTQYF. The CDR3 bases are TGTGCCAGCAGCTTAAGCGGCACAGATACGCAGTATTTT. The rearrangement links TRBV7-3 to TRBJ2-3; D remains unclear. Trimming left V 1 base short and J 1 base short, with 3 bases between. The CDR3 covers 13 residues. Germline V lookup: CDR1 SGHTA, CDR2 FQGTGA.

The chain carries TRBV6-1 and TRBJ1-1, with 8 nucleotides matching TRBD1. Germline V gives CDR1 MNHNS, CDR2 SASEGT. The CDR3 consists of 15 residues. V lost 5 bases, J lost 4 bases, and 9 bases stayed unmatched. The CDR3 DNA follows: TGTGCCAGCAGTTCCAGGACAGGGAGTGGCACTGAAGCTTTCTTT. Its translation: CASSSRTGSGTEAFF.

The CDR3: CASSRDWSSYNEQFF. CDR3 coding DNA: TGTGCCAGCAGCAGGGACTGGAGCTCCTACAATGAGCAGTTCTTC. The V and J genes are TRBV9 and TRBJ2-1; D might be TRBD2 (6 bases). Germline CDR1 SGDLS, CDR2 YYNGEE. V was trimmed by 4 bases and J by 0 bases, leaving 11 bases between them. CDR3 size: 15 residues. The entire variable domain, with the rest obtained from reference TRBV9 and TRBJ2-1, is as follows: DSGVTQTPKHLITATGQRVTLRCSPRSGDLSVYWYQQSLDQGLQFLIQYYNGEERAKGNILERFSAQQFPDLHSELNLSSLELGDSALYFCASSRDWSSYNEQFFGPGTRLTVL.

This clone is a singleton in its sample. An end of the junction does not agree with germline; a read error may underlie this. This sequence joins TRBV29-1 and TRBJ2-7, with D perhaps assigned TRBD1 or TRBD2 (7 bases each). Germline CDR1 reads SQVTM; CDR2 reads ANQGSEA. The CDR3 extends over 13 amino acids. The CDR3 loop is CGVELARGGGQYF. The DNA of the CDR3 is TGCGGCGTTGAATTAGCCCGGGGAGGGGGCCAGTACTTC.

The chain employs TRBV2 and TRBJ2-2; D possibly uses TRBD1 or TRBD2 (5 bases each). The CDR3 sequence is 15 residues long. The V gene's germline CDR1 is SNHLY and CDR2 FYNNEI. Trimming removed 3 bases from V and 2 bases from J, with 10 bases in between. The CDR3: CASSDPGPNTGELFF. The CDR3 DNA reads TGTGCCAGCAGTGATCCGGGGCCTAACACCGGGGAGCTGTTTTTT.

J is TRBJ2-6 and V is TRBV5-8; 10 positions agree with TRBD1. Looked up from germline, CDR1 is SGHTS and CDR2 is YDEGEE. With 5 bases clipped from V and 0 bases from J, the junction kept 5 bases outside the gene matches. There are 17 residues in the CDR3. The CDR3 loop is CASRSGTGVSGANVLTF. DNA for the CDR3: TGTGCCAGCAGGTCCGGGACAGGGGTCTCTGGGGCCAACGTCCTGACTTTC.

This chain uses TRBV19 with TRBJ1-1; TRBD1 aligns across 7 bases. The CDR3 sequence is 15 residues long. V lost 5 bases to trimming and J lost 3 bases; unmatched junction nucleotides: 9. Looked up from germline, CDR1 is LNHDA and CDR2 is SQIVND (reference sequence). CDR3 amino acids: CASSQRGGRDTEAFF. CDR3 in DNA: TGTGCCAGTAGTCAGAGAGGGGGCAGGGACACTGAAGCTTTCTTT.